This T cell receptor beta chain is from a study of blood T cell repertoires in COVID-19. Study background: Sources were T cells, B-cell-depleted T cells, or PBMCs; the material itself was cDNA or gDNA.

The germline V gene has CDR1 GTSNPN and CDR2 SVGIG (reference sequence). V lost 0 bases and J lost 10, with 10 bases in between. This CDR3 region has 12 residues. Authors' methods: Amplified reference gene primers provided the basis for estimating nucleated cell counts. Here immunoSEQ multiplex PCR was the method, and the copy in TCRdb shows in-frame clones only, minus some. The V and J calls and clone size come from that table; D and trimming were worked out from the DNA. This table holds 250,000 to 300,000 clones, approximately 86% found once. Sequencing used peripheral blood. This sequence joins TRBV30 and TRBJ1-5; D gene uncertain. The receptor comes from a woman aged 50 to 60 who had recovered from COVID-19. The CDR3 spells CAWSVLNGPQHF. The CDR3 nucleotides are TGTGCCTGGAGTGTACTCAATGGTCCCCAGCATTTT.